Below, 27 T cell receptor beta chains from the same sample are listed, as sequenced in a study of post-analysis software for immune sequencing data. Findings and caveats of the study: The five TRBV segments detected at higher frequency in patients than in controls included TRBV5-6, TRBV5-1 and TRBV20-1.

The library was made from cDNA and included unique molecular identifiers. TCRdb called the PCR reads again in MiXCR, with one record for every CDR3 protein. The repertoire holds about 820,000 distinct CDR3 sequences, approximately 53% seen once, with approximately 4.5% in the top ten. The antigens these receptors bind are not known. Sequencing was performed on blood. Every receptor here comes from a girl between 5 and 17 years old with multiple sclerosis.

The chain employs TRBV4-1 and TRBJ2-7, with D perhaps matching TRBD1 (5 bases). CDR3 size: 13 residues. CDR1 is MGHRA and CDR2 is YSYEKL in the germline V gene. V was trimmed by 4 bases and J by 3 bases, leaving 10 bases between them. This CDR3 reads CASSLWQGYEQYF. The CDR3 region has the DNA TGCGCCAGCAGCCTGTGGCAGGGCTACGAGCAGTACTTC.

The J gene is TRBJ2-7, the V gene TRBV5-1, with 7 bases identical to TRBD1. CDR1 is SGHRS, CDR2 YFSETQ, per germline. The CDR3 has 15 amino acids. The J segment lost 5 bases and the V segment lost 1 base, leaving 9 bases of the junction unmatched. The CDR3 DNA reads as TGCGCCAGCAGCTTGACGGGACAGCCTTCGAACGAGCAGTACTTC. Translated, it gives CASSLTGQPSNEQYF.

This clonotype occurred a few times. The chain joins TRBV6-5 to TRBJ2-6; D not resolved. Germline V gives CDR1 MNHEY, CDR2 SVGAGI. Trimming cost V 2 bases and J 2 bases, with 13 bases left between them. CDR3 length: 17 residues. CDR3 nucleotides: TGTGCCAGCAGTTACAGTCTGCGGTTTGCTGGGGCCAACGTCCTGACTTTC. The encoded protein is CASSYSLRFAGANVLTF.

The V call is TRBV6-5, the J call TRBJ1-2, with D tentatively TRBD1 (6 bases). This CDR3 has 14 residues. The germline CDR1 and CDR2 sequences are MNHEY and SVGAGI. V lost 6 bases to trimming and J lost 5 bases, with 16 bases between them. In DNA form, the CDR3 reads TGTGCCAGCAGCCCACTGACAGGAGGTTATGGCTACACCTTC. This codes for CASSPLTGGYGYTF.

The rearrangement links TRBV18 to TRBJ2-3; 9 bases match TRBD2. Trimming took 0 bases from V and 4 from J; bases not matched to a gene: 2. The germline V gene encodes CDR1 KGHSH and CDR2 LQKENI. The CDR3 extends over 15 amino acids. The CDR3 DNA reads as TGTGCCAGCTCACCACCGGCGGGGGGGTCAGATACGCAGTATTTT. It yields the protein CASSPPAGGSDTQYF.

The chain is built from TRBV11-2 and TRBJ2-6, with 7 positions matching TRBD2. CDR1 SGHAT and CDR2 FQNNGV come from the germline V gene. This CDR3 is built from 17 residues. V lost 4 bases, J lost 1 base, and 7 bases stayed unmatched. In DNA, the CDR3 is TGTGCCAGCAGCTCACACCGGGACTATTCTGGGGCCAACGTCCTGACTTTC. Its translation: CASSSHRDYSGANVLTF.

The CDR3 DNA is TGCAGCGTTGAGGACAGGGGTAACCCTGGGGCCAAAAACATTCAGTACTTC. This gives the protein CSVEDRGNPGAKNIQYF. This chain links TRBV29-1 with TRBJ2-4, with TRBD1 matching over 9 bases. With 3 bases clipped from V and 1 base from J, the junction kept 10 bases outside the gene matches. The CDR3 sequence is 17 residues long. The germline CDR1 and CDR2 sequences are SQVTM and ANQGSEA.

The V gene is TRBV19, the J gene TRBJ2-1, with 11 bases lining up with TRBD2. Losses at the gene ends were 0 bases for V and 5 bases for J; bases not matched to a gene: 3. Germline V gives CDR1 LNHDA, CDR2 SQIVND (reference sequence). The CDR3 runs to 16 residues. The CDR3 region is CASSIEGLADHNEQFF. The CDR3 DNA reads as TGTGCCAGTAGTATAGAGGGACTAGCGGATCACAATGAGCAGTTCTTC.

In nucleotides, the CDR3 is TGTGCCAGCTTGGGTGCCAGCTACGAGCAGTACTTC. Translation gives CASLGASYEQYF. The chain carries TRBV6-6 and TRBJ2-7, with D unclear. Germline V gene sequence: CDR1 MNHNY, CDR2 SVGAGI (reference sequence). The CDR3 extends over 12 amino acids. The V and J ends lost 8 bases and 3 bases respectively, with 11 bases between them.

V usage is TRBV9 and J usage is TRBJ2-7; tentatively, D is TRBD2 (5 bases). The J call may be incorrect, as the DNA end agrees better with TRBJ2-5. Looked up from germline, CDR1 is SGDLS and CDR2 is YYNGEE. CDR3 length equals 14 residues. The CDR3 DNA follows: TGTGCCAGCAGCGAAAGGAGGATCGGAGAGACCCAGTACTTC. Translating gives CASSERRIGETQYF.

This clonotype was observed a handful of times. The chain combines TRBV5-1 with TRBJ2-7; D gene ambiguous. The CDR3 covers 14 residues. Trimming removed 0 bases at V and 0 bases at J, with 7 bases between. Germline CDR1 and CDR2: SGHRS and YFSETQ. CDR3 protein: CASSLVLSSYEQYF. The CDR3 DNA reads TGCGCCAGCAGCTTGGTTTTAAGCTCCTACGAGCAGTACTTC.

This clonotype was recorded a few times. The chain joins TRBV6-1 to TRBJ1-2; tentative D call: TRBD1 (6 bases). The CDR3 totals 15 residues. Germline V gene lookup returns CDR1 MNHNS and CDR2 SASEGT. V dropped 4 bases and J dropped 4 bases, with 16 bases sitting between them. The CDR3 is CASSAWTAQPYGYTF. The CDR3, as DNA: TGTGCCAGCAGTGCCTGGACAGCCCAGCCCTATGGCTACACCTTC.

This chain uses TRBV27 with TRBJ2-4, with D possibly matching TRBD1 (6 bases). The tail of the sequence fits TRBJ2-5 better, so the J call may be wrong. CDR3 length: 14 residues. Germline CDR1 reads MNHEY; CDR2 reads SMNVEV (reference sequence). The CDR3 is CASSRTYREETQYF. The CDR3 bases are TGTGCCAGCTCCAGAACCTACAGGGAGGAGACCCAGTACTTC.

The chain combines TRBV7-9 with TRBJ2-7; D might be TRBD1 (6 bases). Trimming shortened V by 5 bases and J by 4 bases, and 12 bases separated the two germline ends. CDR3 size: 13 residues. Germline assignment: CDR1 SEHNR and CDR2 FQNEAQ (reference sequence). The CDR3 DNA reads TGTGCCAGCAGCGACAGGAAGGGTTACGAGCAGTACTTC. Amino acids: CASSDRKGYEQYF.

The chain recombines TRBV12-3 or TRBV12-4 with TRBJ1-5, with D unclear. Trimming pared 5 bases from V and 0 bases from J, leaving 8 bases between. The CDR3 has 14 amino acids. CDR3 nucleotide sequence: TGTGCCAGCAGTGTCCTCGATAGCAATCAGCCCCAGCATTTT. Protein sequence: CASSVLDSNQPQHF.

This clonotype was counted at least ten times. V is TRBV7-3 and J is TRBJ1-2; 10 bases are shared with TRBD1. V trimming: 4 bases; J trimming: 4 bases; junction bases outside the gene matches: 3. Germline lookup yields CDR1 SGHTA and CDR2 FQGTGA. The CDR3 extends over 14 amino acids. In DNA form, the CDR3 reads TGTGCCAGCAGCTCCGGGACAGGGGTCTATGGCTACACCTTC. Translation gives CASSSGTGVYGYTF.

The gene calls are TRBV5-1 and TRBJ2-5; TRBD2 might be the D (5 bases). The DNA end favors TRBJ2-7, so the J call may be wrong. From germline, CDR1 is SGHRS and CDR2 YFSETQ. The CDR3 loop spans 16 amino acids. CDR3 residues: CASSLSGSPRTYEQYF. The CDR3, as DNA: TGCGCCAGCAGCTTGTCGGGGTCCCCCAGAACCTACGAGCAGTACTTC.

The gene calls are TRBV7-3 and TRBJ2-3, with TRBD2 identical over 7 bases. The CDR3 contains 15 residues. V dropped 5 bases and J dropped 1; count of bases not matched to a gene: 6. The germline V gene has CDR1 SGHTA and CDR2 FQGTGA. In DNA, the CDR3 is TGTGCCAGCAGCCAACCGGCGGGAGGCACAGATACGCAGTATTTT. It encodes CASSQPAGGTDTQYF. Supplemented by reference TRBV7-3 and TRBJ2-3, the full variable domain reads GAGVSQTPSNKVTEKGKYVELRCDPISGHTALYWYRQSLGQGPEFLIYFQGTGAADDSGLPNDRFFAVRPEGSVSTLKIQRTERGDSAVYLCASSQPAGGTDTQYFGPGTRLTVL.

This clonotype appeared many times. The chain has TRBV3-1 and TRBJ2-6; D is unclear. Trimming stripped 6 bases from V and 0 bases from J, with 12 bases between. This CDR3 comprises 16 residues. Germline CDR1 is LGHDT and CDR2 is YNNKEL (reference sequence). The chain's CDR3 is CASRPRANSGANVLTF. Written as DNA, the CDR3 is TGTGCCAGCAGACCTAGGGCTAACTCTGGGGCCAACGTCCTGACTTTC.

This clonotype has only a few counts. The V call is TRBV29-1, the J call TRBJ2-7; 12 bases agree with TRBD1. J gave up 3 bases and V 0 bases, and 3 bases lay outside the gene matches. CDR1 and CDR2 (germline): SQVTM, ANQGSEA. This CDR3 region has 15 residues. CDR3 loop: CSVEEGTGGGYEQYF. The CDR3, as DNA: TGCAGCGTTGAAGAGGGGACAGGGGGCGGCTACGAGCAGTACTTC.

This clonotype was found a few times. CDR3 residues: CSASGLVSSTDTQYF. The DNA of the CDR3 is TGCAGTGCTAGTGGGCTAGTCTCTAGCACAGATACGCAGTATTTT. This chain links TRBV20-1 with TRBJ2-3; D ambiguous. CDR1 is DFQATT, CDR2 SNEGSKA, per germline (reference sequence). The CDR3 totals 15 residues. Trimming stripped 3 bases from V and 0 bases from J, with 13 bases between.

The V gene is TRBV29-1, the J gene TRBJ2-7; D may be TRBD1 (6 bases). The CDR3 spans 13 residues. With 3 bases removed from V and 2 bases from J, the gap between germline ends came to 11 bases. Looked up from germline, CDR1 is SQVTM and CDR2 is ANQGSEA. In DNA, the CDR3 is TGCAGCGTTGAGGCCGGGACACCCTACGAGCAGTACTTC. This translates into CSVEAGTPYEQYF.

A few counts support this clonotype. The CDR3 nucleotides are TGCGCCAGCAGCTTGGCCGGACTAGCGGCTGGCACAGATACGCAGTATTTT. Translated, it gives CASSLAGLAAGTDTQYF. The V call is TRBV5-1, the J call TRBJ2-3; 10 bases align to TRBD2. Germline trimming cut 0 bases from V and 1 base from J; bases unmatched to any gene: 5. Germline V gives CDR1 SGHRS, CDR2 YFSETQ. The CDR3 spans 17 residues.

This clonotype has more than one count but fewer than ten. This chain joins TRBV20-1 and TRBJ2-7, with D possibly TRBD2 on 5 matching bases. Germline V lookup: CDR1 DFQATT, CDR2 SNEGSKA (reference sequence). With 6 bases removed from V and 2 bases from J, the gap between germline ends came to 14 bases. CDR3 length: 13 residues. The CDR3 nucleotides are TGCAGTGCCGGAGGACTGGGAGCCTACGAGCAGTACTTC. This gives the protein CSAGGLGAYEQYF.

The chain uses TRBV7-6 and TRBJ2-5; D is unresolved. The CDR3 sequence is 13 residues long. The V end lost 5 bases, the J end lost 5 bases, and 12 bases lay between the germline ends. Germline V gene lookup returns CDR1 SGHVS and CDR2 FNYEAQ. The CDR3 here is CASSLVVVETQYF. In DNA form, the CDR3 reads TGTGCCAGCAGCCTCGTCGTGGTGGAGACCCAGTACTTC.

The chain combines TRBV12-3 or TRBV12-4 with TRBJ1-2, with D maybe TRBD1 (5 bases). This CDR3 is 14 amino acids long. The V gene lost 9 bases and the J gene lost 6 bases, with 20 bases spanning the gap. The CDR3 coding sequence is TGTGCCAGGAACCTGAGGGGCAGTAGGCATGGCTACACCTTC. Protein sequence: CARNLRGSRHGYTF.

This chain joins TRBV20-1 and TRBJ2-1; 8 bases are shared with TRBD2. This CDR3 is built from 14 residues. Unmatched junction bases numbered 9, after V lost 5 bases and J lost 6 bases. Germline-derived CDR1 and CDR2 are DFQATT and SNEGSKA (reference sequence). CDR3 bases: TGCAGTGCTTCTGGTGGAGCGGGGGCCAATGAGCAGTTCTTC. Its protein product is CSASGGAGANEQFF.